Listed below are T cell receptor beta chains from one sample, sequenced in a study of blood T cell repertoires in COVID-19. Data came from immunoSEQ multiplex PCR; TCRdb stores just in-frame clones and leaves some out. The sample consists of tens of thousands of clones, 65% to 85% of them appearing once. Sequenced sample: peripheral blood. These receptors came from a woman aged 80 or older with active or convalescent COVID-19. Each CDR3 is given without its conserved first and last residue. Some rows mark clone size as missing; the rest say once, few, many or name a class of expanded clone.

clone size: -
J gene: TRBJ2-2
V gene: TRBV7-8
CDR3 protein: ASIQGWGGELF

clone size: -
J gene: TRBJ2-1
V gene: TRBV11-2
CDR3 protein: ASSPGTSPGNEQF

clone size: -
J gene: TRBJ2-3
V gene: TRBV6-1
CDR3 protein: ASREGHPSDTQY

clone size: -
J gene: TRBJ1-2
V gene: TRBV6-5
CDR3 protein: ASSYSGVGGYT

clone size: few
J gene: TRBJ1-4
V gene: TRBV3-1/TRBV3-2
CDR3 protein: ASSYGQSEKLF

clone size: -
J gene: TRBJ1-2
V gene: TRBV28
CDR3 protein: ASSPTEFYGYT

clone size: -
J gene: TRBJ1-5
V gene: TRBV21-1
CDR3 protein: ASSKEEGAGTGNQPQH

clone size: -
J gene: TRBJ2-7
V gene: TRBV11-3
CDR3 protein: ASSSRTSGSLEQY

clone size: -
J gene: TRBJ1-1
V gene: TRBV4-3
CDR3 protein: ASSQAMNTEAF

clone size: -
J gene: TRBJ1-2
V gene: TRBV9
CDR3 protein: ASSAREVGRGYT

clone size: -
J gene: TRBJ2-3
V gene: TRBV6-5
CDR3 protein: ASSPYYTDTQY

clone size: -
J gene: TRBJ2-1
V gene: TRBV19
CDR3 protein: ASSIGGGGATYNEQF

clone size: -
J gene: TRBJ2-7
V gene: TRBV7-9
CDR3 protein: ASSWGLAGAEQY

clone size: -
J gene: TRBJ1-6
V gene: TRBV7-9
CDR3 protein: ASSLGSSLH

clone size: -
J gene: TRBJ2-5
V gene: TRBV5-1
CDR3 protein: ASSLEPERETQY

clone size: few
J gene: TRBJ1-4
V gene: TRBV19
CDR3 protein: ASSTETGLANEKLF

clone size: -
J gene: TRBJ1-3
V gene: TRBV5-4
CDR3 protein: ASSLDSDPGNTIY

clone size: few
J gene: TRBJ1-3
V gene: TRBV19
CDR3 protein: ASRRSSGNTIY

clone size: -
J gene: TRBJ2-3
V gene: TRBV7-2
CDR3 protein: ASSLGSPVRTDTQY

clone size: -
J gene: TRBJ1-3
V gene: TRBV19
CDR3 protein: ASSISAAGGENTIY

clone size: -
J gene: TRBJ1-2
V gene: TRBV6-2/TRBV6-3
CDR3 protein: ASSALGAGYT

clone size: -
J gene: TRBJ2-7
V gene: TRBV3-1/TRBV3-2
CDR3 protein: ASTNGDRGNEQY

clone size: -
J gene: TRBJ1-6
V gene: TRBV5-6
CDR3 protein: ASSLVPGGNSPLH

clone size: -
J gene: TRBJ2-7
V gene: TRBV7-2
CDR3 protein: ASSSTRFQGAHEQY

clone size: -
J gene: TRBJ2-3
V gene: TRBV5-1
CDR3 protein: ASSPGTGVGTDTQY

clone size: -
J gene: TRBJ1-1
V gene: TRBV7-3
CDR3 protein: ASSSSPNTEAF

clone size: -
J gene: TRBJ1-4
V gene: TRBV19
CDR3 protein: ASSIPGQGFGKLF

clone size: -
J gene: TRBJ1-4
V gene: TRBV28
CDR3 protein: ASSPRGANEKLF

clone size: -
J gene: TRBJ1-3
V gene: TRBV28
CDR3 protein: ASSLLPGQGAGNTIY

clone size: -
J gene: TRBJ2-5
V gene: TRBV7-2
CDR3 protein: ASSLAQGVGETQY

clone size: -
J gene: TRBJ2-4
V gene: TRBV27
CDR3 protein: ARLGVAGVWGNIQY

clone size: -
J gene: TRBJ2-2
V gene: TRBV3-1/TRBV3-2
CDR3 protein: ARRAAGPNTGELF

clone size: -
J gene: TRBJ2-1
V gene: TRBV6-2/TRBV6-3
CDR3 protein: ASSRPTSLSSYNEQF

clone size: few
J gene: TRBJ2-1
V gene: TRBV3-1/TRBV3-2
CDR3 protein: ASSHLPGTSGSYNEQF

clone size: -
J gene: TRBJ1-2
V gene: TRBV6-5
CDR3 protein: ASSYSGAGGYT

clone size: -
J gene: TRBJ2-3
V gene: TRBV23-1
CDR3 protein: ASAGAIITDTQY

clone size: -
J gene: TRBJ1-2
V gene: TRBV5-4
CDR3 protein: ASSPDRAPYGYT

clone size: -
J gene: TRBJ2-5
V gene: TRBV5-1
CDR3 protein: ASSSTTGTQETQY

clone size: -
J gene: TRBJ1-4
V gene: TRBV5-1
CDR3 protein: ASSWRGSTNEKLF

clone size: -
J gene: TRBJ2-5
V gene: TRBV18
CDR3 protein: ASSAGTQYQETQY

clone size: -
J gene: TRBJ1-3
V gene: TRBV19
CDR3 protein: ASTPTLSGNTIY

clone size: -
J gene: TRBJ1-3
V gene: TRBV13
CDR3 protein: ASSTRQGSSGNTIY

clone size: -
J gene: TRBJ2-7
V gene: TRBV4-2
CDR3 protein: ASSQGQEQPYEQY

clone size: few
J gene: TRBJ1-2
V gene: TRBV9
CDR3 protein: ASRSGTGGAYGYT

clone size: -
J gene: TRBJ2-3
V gene: TRBV7-2
CDR3 protein: ASSLASGRGRTRTDTQY

clone size: once
J gene: TRBJ1-2
V gene: TRBV4-1
CDR3 protein: ASSQERFPGGYGYT

clone size: -
J gene: TRBJ2-1
V gene: TRBV7-3
CDR3 protein: ASSPSLADEQF

clone size: -
J gene: TRBJ2-1
V gene: TRBV4-3
CDR3 protein: ASSLLFLGTGDNEQF

clone size: -
J gene: TRBJ1-1
V gene: TRBV7-8
CDR3 protein: ASSLLMNTEAF

clone size: -
J gene: TRBJ1-2
V gene: TRBV6-2/TRBV6-3
CDR3 protein: ASSYSDTTNYGYT

clone size: -
J gene: TRBJ2-7
V gene: TRBV28
CDR3 protein: ASSVLAGGPFGEQY

clone size: -
J gene: TRBJ1-5
V gene: TRBV6-2/TRBV6-3
CDR3 protein: ASSYSMRYDSQINSNQPQH

clone size: -
J gene: TRBJ1-4
V gene: TRBV5-4
CDR3 protein: ASSYGQGAEEKLF

clone size: -
J gene: TRBJ2-1
V gene: TRBV4-3
CDR3 protein: ASRQTSGNLNEQF

clone size: -
J gene: TRBJ2-3
V gene: TRBV7-2
CDR3 protein: ASSKTSGSFPDTQY

clone size: -
J gene: TRBJ1-2
V gene: TRBV7-2
CDR3 protein: ASSPAGTPPNYGYT

clone size: few
J gene: TRBJ1-1
V gene: TRBV19
CDR3 protein: ASSPNRGGSNTEAF

clone size: -
J gene: TRBJ1-1
V gene: TRBV27
CDR3 protein: ASSLQAGLGLRAF

clone size: -
J gene: TRBJ1-2
V gene: TRBV5-1
CDR3 protein: ASSPTGATLYGYT

clone size: -
J gene: TRBJ1-1
V gene: TRBV7-2
CDR3 protein: ASSPGAGGTEAF